The 6 T cell receptor beta chains below all came from one sample that was sequenced in a study of blood T cell repertoires in COVID-19 (dated by TCRdb to 2019 to 2021). The library relied on the immunoSEQ multiplex PCR assay. This is the immuneACCESS table as TCRdb keeps it, with only in-frame sequences that have V and J called. A part of the clones is gone; compared with another copy, unresolved V genes explain less than half, and the rest is unexplained. Counted in this sample were about 400,000 clones; around 90% of them appeared once. Approximately 2% of the sample comes from the top ten. Sequencing input: PBMCs or T cells enriched from blood (not recorded which). The receptor source for this set is a woman between 40 and 55 years old with acute COVID-19.

The V gene is TRBV7-9, the J gene TRBJ2-5; 8 bases are shared with TRBD2. There are 14 residues in the CDR3. The V gene's germline CDR1 is SEHNR and CDR2 FQNEAQ (reference sequence). V lost 5 bases and J lost 1; bases outside the gene matches: 3. CDR3 sequence (DNA): TGTGCCAGCAGCCCGAGCGGGAGCCAAGAGACCCAGTACTTC. This translates into CASSPSGSQETQYF. Drawing the rest from reference TRBV7-9 and TRBJ2-5, the complete variable domain is DTGVSQNPRHKITKRGQNVTFRCDPISEHNRLYWYRQTLGQGPEFLTYFQNEAQLEKSRLLSDRFSAERPKGSFSTLEIQRTEQGDSAMYLCASSPSGSQETQYFGPGTRLLVL.

The chain has TRBV29-1 and TRBJ1-2, with 7 bases aligning to TRBD1. CDR1 is SQVTM, CDR2 ANQGSEA, per germline. V was pared by 2 bases and J by 1 base, with 1 base of the junction left unmatched. The CDR3 has 13 amino acids. CDR3 amino acids: CSVEWDSNYGYTF. The CDR3 DNA sequence: TGCAGCGTTGAATGGGACAGTAACTATGGCTACACCTTC.

The chain uses TRBV29-1 and TRBJ1-1; D might be TRBD1 (5 bases). V lost 7 bases and J lost 2, with 14 bases in between. Germline V gene sequence: CDR1 SQVTM, CDR2 ANQGSEA. CDR3 length: 13 amino acids. CDR3 DNA: TGCAGCGCGGGTGTGTGGGGCAACACTGAAGCTTTCTTT. Encoded protein: CSAGVWGNTEAFF.

This chain connects TRBV3-1 (or the pseudogene TRBV3-2) to TRBJ1-1; D gene ambiguous. Between the trimmed V and J ends, which lost 5 bases and 1 base, there was a span of 5 bases. The germline CDR1 and CDR2 sequences are LGHDT and YNNKEL (reference sequence). This CDR3 comprises 12 residues. The CDR3 loop is CASSYRNTEAFF. CDR3 bases: TGTGCCAGCAGCTACAGGAACACTGAAGCTTTCTTT.

V gene TRBV11-2 combines with J gene TRBJ1-1; D is unclear. CDR1 is SGHAT and CDR2 is FQNNGV in the germline V gene. V lost 4 bases and J lost 1, with 10 bases in between. The CDR3 length is 14 residues. For the CDR3, the DNA is TGTGCCAGCAGCTCAGCTACAGCGAACACTGAAGCTTTCTTT. Protein product: CASSSATANTEAFF.

The chain has TRBV9 and TRBJ2-7; D perhaps matches TRBD2 (7 bases). Germline V gene data show CDR1 as SGDLS and CDR2 as YYNGEE. V lost 0 bases and J lost 2, with 12 bases in between. CDR3 length: 15 amino acids. This CDR3 reads CASSVGGGQTYEQYF. CDR3 nucleotides: TGTGCCAGCAGCGTAGGCGGGGGCCAGACCTACGAGCAGTACTTC.